These 5 T cell receptor beta chains came from one sample sequenced in a study of regulatory T cells in long-lasting Graves disease. The time point was: newly diagnosed GD, antithyroid drugs for less than 3 months. Construction of the TCR library relied on RNA isolated from PBMCs. Assembly of TCR beta libraries relied on iRepertoire HTBI primers together with Arm-PCR of CDR3 regions. One entry per CDR3 protein, called by TCRdb with MiXCR from the multiplex PCR reads. The table records hundreds of thousands of distinct CDR3 sequences, around 15% of them present only once. Separately, the same data were catalogued under a study of T cells in Graves' hyperthyroidism and ophthalmopathy.

The sequencing used peripheral blood mononuclear cells (PBMCs), collected at new diagnosis, from a patient treated with antithyroid drugs. The source of these receptors is a woman aged 25 to 45 with Graves disease.

The V gene is TRBV20-1, the J gene TRBJ2-5; D perhaps matches TRBD2 (5 bases). CDR1 and CDR2 from the germline V gene are DFQATT and SNEGSKA (reference sequence). The CDR3 totals 15 residues. V was shortened by 3 bases and J by 0 bases, with 14 bases between the two germline ends. The CDR3 spells CSARGMGAHQETQYF. The CDR3 coding sequence is TGCAGTGCTAGGGGGATGGGAGCCCACCAAGAGACCCAGTACTTC.

This sequence joins TRBV27 and TRBJ2-5; no firm D call. V lost 4 bases, J lost 8 bases, and 14 bases lay in between. Germline loops: CDR1 MNHEY, CDR2 SMNVEV (reference sequence). The CDR3 sequence is 13 residues long. CDR3 bases: TGTGCCAGCAGTTCCCTCCTTTCTCCCACCCAGTACTTC. This encodes CASSSLLSPTQYF.

The sample holds a few counts of this clonotype. The chain uses TRBV11-2 and TRBJ2-7; unclear D gene. Trimming cost V 0 bases and J 7 bases, with 13 bases left between them. The CDR3 is 14 amino acids. Germline lookup yields CDR1 SGHAT and CDR2 FQNNGV. This CDR3 is CASSLDLIPGEQYF. CDR3 sequence (DNA): TGTGCCAGCAGCTTAGATCTGATCCCCGGGGAGCAGTACTTC.

This clonotype was seen at least ten times. V is TRBV7-9 and J is TRBJ1-2; TRBD1 is a possible D gene (5 bases). V was pared by 0 bases and J by 0 bases, with 23 bases between. This CDR3 region has 20 residues. Germline lookup yields CDR1 SEHNR and CDR2 FQNEAQ (reference sequence). CDR3 sequence (DNA): TGTGCCAGCAGCTTAGCAGTTGGCCCCCTGAGGGGTTCAGCTAACTATGGCTACACCTTC. Protein sequence: CASSLAVGPLRGSANYGYTF.

This clonotype was found many times. The chain couples TRBV3-1 to TRBJ1-5; a weak D match, TRBD1 (5 bases). Trimming removed 4 bases from V and 1 base from J, with 8 bases in between. The CDR3 is made up of 14 amino acids. The V gene's germline CDR1 is LGHDT and CDR2 YNNKEL (reference sequence). The CDR3 is CASSLGESNQPQHF. In DNA form, the CDR3 reads TGTGCCAGCAGCCTGGGGGAAAGCAATCAGCCCCAGCATTTT. The full variable domain, rest sourced from reference TRBV3-1 and TRBJ1-5, is DTAVSQTPKYLVTQMGNDKSIKCEQNLGHDTMYWYKQDSKKFLKIMFSYNNKELIINETVPNRFSPKSPDKAHLNLHINSLELGDSAVYFCASSLGESNQPQHFGDGTRLSIL.